A selection of T cell receptor beta chains follows, all from one sample in a study of blood T cell repertoires in COVID-19. The table came from immunoSEQ multiplex PCR; TCRdb's copy has only in-frame clones and leaves some out. Seen here are roughly 300,000 clones, about 87% observed once, and the top ten hold under 5.5%. Sequenced input: PBMCs or T cells enriched from blood (not recorded which). The receptors come from a woman in her thirties who had recovered from COVID-19. The CDR3 runs from the conserved cysteine through the conserved F or W. A D gene is named only where the DNA matches it firmly. Only some rows state a clone size, as once, few, many or a class for expanded clones.

>-|TRBV29-1|TRBJ1-1|-
TGCAGCGCTCGGACGGGCCGGGGCACTGAAGCTTTCTTT
CSARTGRGTEAFF
>-|TRBV5-4|TRBJ1-2|-
TGTGCCAGCAGCTTGAGGCGGCAGGAGGAAATTTTCTATGGCTACACCTTC
CASSLRRQEEIFYGYTF
>-|TRBV19|TRBJ1-2|-
TGTGCCAGTAGTCAACAGGGCATCCCCTATAGTGGCTACACCTTC
CASSQQGIPYSGYTF
>-|TRBV3-1/TRBV3-2|TRBJ2-1|-
TGTGCCAGCAGTCAATCATTGGGCGTCTCCGGGGATGAGCAGTTCTTC
CASSQSLGVSGDEQFF
>-|TRBV19|TRBJ2-3|-
TGTGCCAGTAGTATAGGTGGCAGTATTGATACGCAGTATTTT
CASSIGGSIDTQYF
>-|TRBV2|TRBJ1-4|-
TGTGCCAGCAGCCGCCTAGGGACATCCGGTTATGGTGAAAAACTGTTTTTT
CASSRLGTSGYGEKLFF
>TRBD2|TRBV18|TRBJ2-2|-
TGTGCCAGCTCACCAGCCAGCGGGGGAAGGACCGGGGAGCTGTTTTTT
CASSPASGGRTGELFF
>-|TRBV12-5|TRBJ1-1|-
TGTGCTAGTGGTGCAACGAGGAACACTGAAGCTTTCTTT
CASGATRNTEAFF
>TRBD1|TRBV19|TRBJ2-7|-
TGTGCCAGTAGTTCGACAGGGGGCCACTACGAGCAGTACTTC
CASSSTGGHYEQYF
>-|TRBV7-9|TRBJ2-2|few
TGTGCCAGCAGGCTACAGGGTGCCACCGGGGAGCTGTTTTTT
CASRLQGATGELFF
>-|TRBV30|TRBJ2-3|-
TGTGCCTGGGGGACTAGCACAGATACGCAGTATTTT
CAWGTSTDTQYF
>-|TRBV28|TRBJ1-2|-
TGTGCCAGCAGATCGGGACAAAAGATTTATGGCTACACCTTC
CASRSGQKIYGYTF
>-|TRBV19|TRBJ1-5|-
TGTGCCAGTAGTGACAGTAAAAGCAATCAGCCCCAGCATTTT
CASSDSKSNQPQHF
>-|TRBV28|TRBJ1-2|few
TGTGCCAGCACTACAGGGATCTATGGCTACACCTTC
CASTTGIYGYTF
>-|TRBV15|TRBJ1-5|-
TGTGCCACCAGCCTCGGACAGCATAGCAATCAGCCCCAGCATTTT
CATSLGQHSNQPQHF
>-|TRBV30|TRBJ1-1|-
TGTGCCTGGGGGATGGGGGGTTCGGCCACTGAAGCTTTCTTT
CAWGMGGSATEAFF
>-|TRBV3-1/TRBV3-2|TRBJ1-4|-
TGTGCCAGCAGCCAGCAGGGGCTGGATGAAAAACTGTTTTTT
CASSQQGLDEKLFF
>-|TRBV13|TRBJ1-4|-
TGTGCCAGCAGCCCCGGGGAGGGCTCGGGGATGAAACTGTTTTTT
CASSPGEGSGMKLFF
>-|TRBV13|TRBJ2-7|-
TGTGCCAGCAGCTTAGCTAGGTACTCCTACGAGCAGTACTTC
CASSLARYSYEQYF
>TRBD1|TRBV11-3|TRBJ1-4|-
TGTGCCAGCAGCTCCGAGGGGGCGGCAGGAGAAAAACTGTTTTTT
CASSSEGAAGEKLFF
>-|TRBV12-3/TRBV12-4|TRBJ1-3|few
TGTGCCAGCAGGTTATCGGCCGGGGGGTGGTATTTT
CASRLSAGGWYF
>TRBD1|TRBV5-1|TRBJ2-3|-
TGCGCCAGCAGCTTAACAGGGGGCGACACCACAGATACGCAGTATTTT
CASSLTGGDTTDTQYF
>-|TRBV29-1|TRBJ2-3|-
TGCAGCGTTGAACCGCGTGAGATCACAGATACGCAGTATTTT
CSVEPREITDTQYF
>-|TRBV6-5|TRBJ2-5|-
TGTGCCAGCAAAAGAGCGGAGACCCAGTACTTC
CASKRAETQYF
>-|TRBV2|TRBJ1-2|-
TGTGCCAGCAGTGTAGTAACAGGGAACTATGGCTACACCTTC
CASSVVTGNYGYTF
>TRBD1|TRBV6-5|TRBJ1-4|-
TGTGCCAGCAGTTGGGACAGGGGGAAGGAAAAACTGTTTTTT
CASSWDRGKEKLFF
>-|TRBV5-4|TRBJ1-2|once
TGTGCCAGCAGCTTGGACATTAATCTAGCTAACTATGGCTACACCTTC
CASSLDINLANYGYTF
>-|TRBV28|TRBJ2-7|-
TGTGCCAGCAGACAGGGCCCTTACGAGCAGTACTTC
CASRQGPYEQYF
>-|TRBV20-1|TRBJ1-2|-
TGCAGTGCTAGTCTACAGGGCGGATCCTATGGCTACACCTTC
CSASLQGGSYGYTF
>-|TRBV6-6|TRBJ1-2|-
TGTGCCAGCAGAGACTCTAAAACAGGATCCTATGGCTACACCTTC
CASRDSKTGSYGYTF
>-|TRBV6-5|TRBJ1-1|-
TGTGCCAGCAGTCAGGGGAGCATGAACACTGAAGCTTTCTTT
CASSQGSMNTEAFF
>-|TRBV3-1/TRBV3-2|TRBJ2-3|-
TGTGCCAGCAGCCAAGATAGAAGCGTAGGGGGAGATACGCAGTATTTT
CASSQDRSVGGDTQYF
>-|TRBV10-3|TRBJ1-2|-
TGTGCCATCAGCCTGGACAGAAACTATGGCTACACCTTC
CAISLDRNYGYTF
>-|TRBV5-6|TRBJ2-7|-
TGTGCCAGCAGCCCGGTCGGGGAAACCTACGAGCAGTACTTC
CASSPVGETYEQYF
>-|TRBV9|TRBJ2-5|-
TGTGCCAGCAGCCCTATCACAGAAGGAGAGACCCAGTACTTC
CASSPITEGETQYF
>-|TRBV5-6|TRBJ1-2|-
TGTGCCAGCAGCTTGGTCAGGGAATCGCCCCTCGGGCGTGGCTACACCTTC
CASSLVRESPLGRGYTF
>-|TRBV7-9|TRBJ1-6|-
TGTGCCAGCAGACCTCCGGGTCTTACTAATTCACCCCTCCACTTT
CASRPPGLTNSPLHF
>TRBD1|TRBV29-1|TRBJ1-5|-
TGCAGCGTTGGACAGGGCGGCCAGCCCCAGCATTTT
CSVGQGGQPQHF
>-|TRBV14|TRBJ1-2|-
TGTGCCAGCAGCCCGTTATCGGCGGCGGCCTACTATGGCTACACCTTC
CASSPLSAAAYYGYTF
>-|TRBV19|TRBJ2-7|-
TGTGCCAGTAGTAAGAGCTCCTACGAGCAGTACTTC
CASSKSSYEQYF
>TRBD2|TRBV11-1|TRBJ2-2|-
TGTGCCAGCAGCTTAAAAGGCGGGGGACGGACCGGGGAGCTGTTTTTT
CASSLKGGGRTGELFF
>-|TRBV11-3|TRBJ2-2|-
TGTGCCAGCAGTCCCACGAACACCGGGGAGCTGTTTTTT
CASSPTNTGELFF
>TRBD2|TRBV30|TRBJ2-1|-
TGTGCCTGGAGTGTATATCCCCCCGCGGGGGGCCTGGTTATGGGTGAGCAGTTCTTC
CAWSVYPPAGGLVMGEQFF
>-|TRBV4-2|TRBJ2-5|-
TGTGCCAGCAGCCAAGAGCCTCGCGGCGGCGGCCAAGAGACCCAGTACTTC
CASSQEPRGGGQETQYF
>-|TRBV5-6|TRBJ1-2|once
TGTGCCAGCAGCTTGGGGACCCCCGGGGGCTATGGCTACACCTTC
CASSLGTPGGYGYTF
>-|TRBV12-3/TRBV12-4|TRBJ1-4|-
TGTGCCAGCAGTTTATCAGGTGAAAAACTGTTTTTT
CASSLSGEKLFF
>-|TRBV24-1|TRBJ2-2|-
TGTGCCACCAGTGACCCGAGGACTTCAAACACCGGGGAGCTGTTTTTT
CATSDPRTSNTGELFF
>TRBD1|TRBV7-2|TRBJ1-1|-
TGTGCCAGCAGCTTAAGGGACAGGGGTTATACGGCTGAAGCTTTCTTT
CASSLRDRGYTAEAFF
>TRBD1|TRBV28|TRBJ1-1|-
TGTGCCAGCAGTCCCCAGGACAGGGGGGCTTTCTTT
CASSPQDRGAFF
>TRBD1|TRBV5-1|TRBJ1-2|-
TGCGCCAGCAGCTCTAACAGGGGGTTTGGCCATGGCTACACCTTC
CASSSNRGFGHGYTF
>-|TRBV9|TRBJ2-5|-
TGTGCCAGCAGCGCGCACCTCCGGGAGACCCAGTACTTC
CASSAHLRETQYF
>TRBD1|TRBV5-1|TRBJ1-4|-
TGCGCCAGCAGCTCGGGGACAGGTGGTGAAAAACTGTTTTTT
CASSSGTGGEKLFF
>-|TRBV5-1|TRBJ2-6|-
TGCGCCAGCAGCTCCACGAGGGCTGGGTCTCTCTCTGGGGCCAACGTCCTGACTTTC
CASSSTRAGSLSGANVLTF